These 21 T cell receptor beta chains were sequenced from one sample in a study of OX40 agonist ivuxolimab in advanced cancers. Clones were read by immunoSEQ multiplex PCR, and TCRdb kept only the in-frame ones, dropping some. The table has some 150,000 clones, 90% seen once. The sample was CD4+ or CD8+ T cells sorted from blood, taken in a trial of the OX40 agonist ivuxolimab. Source of these receptors: an adult with an advanced solid tumor such as melanoma, head and neck, liver or kidney cancer.

This chain links TRBV9 with TRBJ1-1; a weak D match, TRBD1 (5 bases). Germline CDR1 and CDR2: SGDLS and YYNGEE. The CDR3 totals 15 residues. The V end lost 4 bases, the J end lost 1 base, and 14 bases lay between the germline ends. CDR3 sequence (DNA): TGTGCCAGCAGCTCCCCGGGAGGACAGAACACTGAAGCTTTCTTT. Its translation: CASSSPGGQNTEAFF.

The V gene is TRBV27, the J gene TRBJ2-3, with D tentatively TRBD2 (6 bases). CDR1 is MNHEY, CDR2 SMNVEV, per germline (reference sequence). This CDR3 has 16 amino acids. Trimming removed 4 bases from V and 0 bases from J, with 14 bases in between. CDR3 in amino acids: CASSSPGSGSTDTQYF. CDR3 DNA sequence: TGTGCCAGCAGTTCCCCGGGAAGCGGGAGCACAGATACGCAGTATTTT.

This clone has only one observation. V is TRBV19 and J is TRBJ1-1; D may be TRBD1 (6 bases). Germline CDR1 reads LNHDA; CDR2 reads SQIVND (reference sequence). The CDR3 totals 16 residues. With 8 bases removed from V and 1 base from J, the gap between germline ends came to 20 bases. CDR3: CASQQRGTLGNTEAFF. In nucleotides, the CDR3 is TGTGCCAGTCAACAAAGGGGGACCCTCGGGAACACTGAAGCTTTCTTT. Using reference TRBV19 and TRBJ1-1 for the parts outside the CDR3, the full variable domain is DGGITQSPKYLFRKEGQNVTLSCEQNLNHDAMYWYRQDPGQGLRLIYYSQIVNDFQKGDIAEGYSVSREKKESFPLTVTSAQKNPTAFYLCASQQRGTLGNTEAFFGQGTRLTVV.

The chain employs TRBV19 and TRBJ2-1; D may be TRBD1 or TRBD2 (5 bases each). V was trimmed by 1 base and J by 6 bases, leaving 10 bases between them. The CDR3 covers 14 residues. From germline, CDR1 is LNHDA and CDR2 SQIVND (reference sequence). CDR3 sequence: CASSIAGPPNEQFF. DNA of the CDR3: TGTGCCAGTAGTATAGCGGGACCGCCCAATGAGCAGTTCTTC.

V usage is TRBV18 and J usage is TRBJ2-2, with TRBD2 matching over 11 bases. The germline gives CDR1 KGHSH, CDR2 LQKENI. The CDR3 consists of 16 residues. The trim removed 3 bases at V and 4 bases at J, leaving 4 bases unmatched. The CDR3 loop reads CASSPISGRATGELFF. The CDR3 DNA is TGTGCCAGCTCACCGATTAGCGGGAGGGCCACCGGGGAGCTGTTTTTT. Full variable domain (rest looked up from reference TRBV18 and TRBJ2-2): NAGVMQNPRHLVRRRGQEARLRCSPMKGHSHVYWYRQLPEEGLKFMVYLQKENIIDESGMPKERFSAEFPKEGPSILRIQQVVRGDSAAYFCASSPISGRATGELFFGEGSRLTVL.

The rearrangement joins TRBV5-1 to TRBJ1-2; 7 positions match TRBD1. The V gene end was trimmed by 6 bases and the J gene end by 3 bases; junction bases not matched to a gene: 8. Germline assignment: CDR1 SGHRS and CDR2 YFSETQ. The CDR3 sequence is 14 residues long. The CDR3 spells CASKIAGTDYGYTF. DNA of the CDR3: TGCGCCAGCAAGATCGCCGGGACAGACTATGGCTACACCTTC.

V gene TRBV28 combines with J gene TRBJ1-4; TRBD1 is a possible D gene (6 bases). The length of the CDR3 is 13 residues. The V gene's germline CDR1 is MDHEN and CDR2 SYDVKM. The V end was cut by 7 bases, the J end by 8 bases, with 14 bases between. The CDR3 protein is CASTGGAREKLFF. DNA for the CDR3: TGTGCCAGCACCGGGGGCGCTCGGGAAAAACTGTTTTTT.

The gene calls are TRBV4-2 and TRBJ1-1, with D perhaps matching TRBD1 (5 bases). Per germline, CDR1 LGHNA and CDR2 YNFKEQ. CDR3 length: 15 residues. V was pared by 3 bases and J by 1 base, with 12 bases between. The CDR3 DNA reads as TGTGCCAGCAGCCATGCGGACACGAAGAACACTGAAGCTTTCTTT. Its protein is CASSHADTKNTEAFF.

The gene calls are TRBV9 and TRBJ2-5, with a possible D match to TRBD1 (6 bases). Germline V gene data show CDR1 as SGDLS and CDR2 as YYNGEE. This CDR3 contains 15 residues. The V gene lost 4 bases and the J gene lost 3 bases, with 16 bases spanning the gap. CDR3 DNA: TGTGCCAGCAGCAAAGGCCAGGGGTTTGAAGAGACCCAGTACTTC. Its translation: CASSKGQGFEETQYF.

The chain combines TRBV5-1 with TRBJ2-3, with D possibly being TRBD1 or TRBD2 (5 bases each). Germline CDR1 is SGHRS and CDR2 is YFSETQ. CDR3 length equals 13 residues. With 6 bases removed from V and 5 bases from J, the gap between germline ends came to 13 bases. The CDR3 here is CASTRDLRDTQYF. The CDR3 coding sequence is TGCGCCAGCACCCGGGACCTGCGAGATACGCAGTATTTT.

The rearrangement joins TRBV27 to TRBJ1-1, with a possible D match to TRBD1 (5 bases). The germline CDR1 and CDR2 sequences are MNHEY and SMNVEV (reference sequence). V lost 8 bases and J lost 1, with 11 bases in between. This CDR3 is built from 13 residues. The CDR3 DNA reads TGTGCCAGCGTAGCCAGGGAGAACACTGAAGCTTTCTTT. It yields the protein CASVARENTEAFF.

The gene calls are TRBV19 and TRBJ2-6, with D perhaps TRBD2 (6 bases). Germline V CDR1 and CDR2: LNHDA, SQIVND (reference sequence). The germline V and J ends were trimmed by 3 bases and 0 bases, with 18 bases remaining between them. The CDR3 sequence is 19 residues long. The CDR3 sequence is CASSIPYVAAYSGANVLTF. CDR3 bases: TGTGCCAGTAGTATCCCCTATGTAGCGGCCTACTCTGGGGCCAACGTCCTGACTTTC.

The genes are TRBV5-1 and TRBJ1-5; D gene unclear. V was clipped by 5 bases and J by 1 base, with 7 bases between them. The CDR3 contains 13 residues. Germline V gives CDR1 SGHRS, CDR2 YFSETQ. CDR3 sequence reads: CASREGSNQPQHF. The CDR3 coding sequence is TGCGCCAGCAGAGAGGGCAGCAATCAGCCCCAGCATTTT.

The gene calls are TRBV9 and TRBJ2-3; the D gene is possibly TRBD1 (5 bases). Germline-derived CDR1 and CDR2 are SGDLS and YYNGEE. This CDR3 is 14 amino acids long. V lost 2 bases to trimming and J lost 2 bases, with 9 bases between them. CDR3 sequence reads: CASSVARDTDTQYF. In DNA, the CDR3 is TGTGCCAGCAGCGTTGCCAGGGACACAGATACGCAGTATTTT.

The count of this clone is one. V gene TRBV2 combines with J gene TRBJ2-7; 9 nucleotides agree with TRBD1. The V segment lost 6 bases and the J segment 13 bases; nucleotides outside the gene matches: 7. CDR1 and CDR2 from the germline V gene are SNHLY and FYNNEI. The CDR3 covers 11 residues. The chain's CDR3 is CASRSLGQGYF. For the CDR3, the DNA is TGTGCCAGCAGGAGTCTGGGACAGGGATACTTC.

This chain uses TRBV19 with TRBJ1-5, with D maybe TRBD1 (6 bases). This CDR3 is built from 16 residues. The V and J ends lost 5 bases and 9 bases respectively, with 23 bases between them. Germline lookup yields CDR1 LNHDA and CDR2 SQIVND (reference sequence). CDR3 protein: CASSPIKGHRLVPQHF. CDR3 coding DNA: TGTGCCAGTAGTCCGATAAAGGGACACCGCCTTGTGCCCCAGCATTTT.

This clone occurred a few times. The rearrangement links TRBV9 to TRBJ2-5, with 9 bases aligning to TRBD2. The CDR3 is 17 amino acids. Germline values: CDR1 SGDLS, CDR2 YYNGEE. Trimming at V came to 4 bases and at J to 5 bases, leaving 15 bases not matched to a gene. DNA for the CDR3: TGTGCCAGCAGCCCTGGGACTAGCAGGGGGGTCGGGGAGACCCAGTACTTC. Its protein product is CASSPGTSRGVGETQYF.

V is TRBV19 and J is TRBJ2-2, with D maybe TRBD1 (6 bases). V gave up 6 bases and J gave up 5 bases, with 16 bases separating them. Germline V gene data show CDR1 as LNHDA and CDR2 as SQIVND (reference sequence). The CDR3 contains 15 residues. The CDR3 is CASSPRGTSTGELFF. CDR3 coding DNA: TGTGCCAGTAGCCCGAGGGGGACCAGTACCGGGGAGCTGTTTTTT.

The chain combines TRBV11-3 with TRBJ2-1, with a tentative D call TRBD1 (5 bases). The germline V gene encodes CDR1 SGHNT and CDR2 YENEEA. CDR3 length: 13 residues. The V end lost 0 bases, the J end lost 7 bases, and 7 bases lay between the germline ends. CDR3 protein: CASSLDRDNEQFF. In DNA form, the CDR3 reads TGTGCCAGCAGCTTAGACAGGGATAATGAGCAGTTCTTC. Variable domain in full (rest from reference TRBV11-3 and TRBJ2-1): EAGVVQSPRYKIIEKKQPVAFWCNPISGHNTLYWYLQNLGQGPELLIRYENEEAVDDSQLPKDRFSAERLKGVDSTLKIQPAELGDSAVYLCASSLDRDNEQFFGPGTRLTVL.

The chain combines TRBV28 with TRBJ2-7; 7 bases are shared with TRBD2. From germline, CDR1 is MDHEN and CDR2 SYDVKM. CDR3 length: 15 amino acids. V gave up 2 bases and J gave up 6 bases; unmatched junction bases: 10. The CDR3 sequence: CASSLTGEGRSEQYF. Written as DNA, the CDR3 is TGTGCCAGCAGTTTAACGGGGGAGGGCCGGAGCGAGCAGTACTTC.

The J gene is TRBJ1-4, the V gene TRBV7-9; D remains unclear. The CDR3 has 16 amino acids. CDR1 is SEHNR and CDR2 is FQNEAQ in the germline V gene (reference sequence). V dropped 2 bases and J dropped 2 bases, with 12 bases sitting between them. For the CDR3, the DNA is TGTGCCAGCAGCTTAATTAGCGGGATCACTAATGAAAAACTGTTTTTT. The encoded protein is CASSLISGITNEKLFF. Full variable domain (missing parts from reference TRBV7-9 and TRBJ1-4): DTGVSQNPRHKITKRGQNVTFRCDPISEHNRLYWYRQTLGQGPEFLTYFQNEAQLEKSRLLSDRFSAERPKGSFSTLEIQRTEQGDSAMYLCASSLISGITNEKLFFGSGTQLSVL.